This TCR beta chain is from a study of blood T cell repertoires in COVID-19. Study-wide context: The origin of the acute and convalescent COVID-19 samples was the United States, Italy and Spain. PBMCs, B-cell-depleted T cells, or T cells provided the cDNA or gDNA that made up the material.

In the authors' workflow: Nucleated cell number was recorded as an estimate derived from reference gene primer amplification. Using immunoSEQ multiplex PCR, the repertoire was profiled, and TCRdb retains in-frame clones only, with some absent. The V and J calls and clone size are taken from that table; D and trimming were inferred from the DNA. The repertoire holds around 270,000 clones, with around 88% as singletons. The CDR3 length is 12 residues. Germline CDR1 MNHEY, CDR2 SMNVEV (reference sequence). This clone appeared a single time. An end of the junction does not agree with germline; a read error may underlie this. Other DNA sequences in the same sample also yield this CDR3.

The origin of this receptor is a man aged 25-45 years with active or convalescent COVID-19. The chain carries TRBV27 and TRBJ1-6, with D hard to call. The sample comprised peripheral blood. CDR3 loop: CASSSYNSPLHF. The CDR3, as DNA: TGTGCCAGCAGTTCCTACAATTCACCCCTCCACTTT.